This is a list of T cell receptor beta chains from one sample in a study of Ad26.COV2.S vaccination and SARS-CoV-2 variants. Some clones are missing from TCRdb's copy, which holds only in-frame ones; the method was immunoSEQ multiplex PCR. This sample has a few hundred thousand clones, with 88% found just once. This sample comprised peripheral blood, obtained in a trial of Ad26.COV2.S vaccine versus placebo. These receptors all stem from a person between 18 and 60 years old who received the Ad26.COV2.S COVID-19 vaccine or a placebo. The CDR3 runs from the conserved cysteine through the conserved F or W. The D gene is left open where the match is weak. A row's size may be missing; if present it is once, few, many or a size class.

V	size	J	D	CDR3	DNA
TRBV4-1	NA	TRBJ1-5	NA	CASSQWGGNQPQHF	TGCGCCAGCAGCCAGTGGGGTGGCAATCAGCCCCAGCATTTT
TRBV7-6	NA	TRBJ2-2	NA	CASSLAGGLEGELFF	TGTGCCAGCAGCTTAGCTGGGGGCCTTGAAGGGGAGCTGTTTTTT
TRBV11-2	NA	TRBJ1-3	NA	CASRAVGRNTIYF	TGTGCCAGCAGGGCCGTCGGCAGAAACACCATATATTTT
TRBV9	NA	TRBJ2-3	TRBD2	CASSVATSGGPTDTQYF	TGTGCCAGCAGCGTAGCGACTAGCGGGGGACCTACAGATACGCAGTATTTT
TRBV27	NA	TRBJ1-4	NA	CASSLSGFNEKLFF	TGTGCCAGCAGTTTATCGGGATTTAATGAAAAACTGTTTTTT
TRBV7-8	NA	TRBJ2-7	NA	CASSPHYEQYF	TGTGCCAGCAGCCCTCACTACGAGCAGTACTTC
TRBV4-2	NA	TRBJ1-4	NA	CASSQDGAGRGNEKLFF	TGTGCCAGCAGCCAAGATGGAGCAGGGAGGGGTAATGAAAAACTGTTTTTT
TRBV4-1	NA	TRBJ2-2	NA	CASSQDKGYTGELFF	TGCGCCAGCAGCCAAGATAAGGGGTACACCGGGGAGCTGTTTTTT
TRBV23-1	NA	TRBJ2-7	NA	CASSQSSRPYF	TGCGCCAGCAGTCAATCGTCCCGGCCGTACTTC
TRBV28	NA	TRBJ1-5	NA	CASGGGNQPQHF	TGTGCCAGCGGAGGGGGGAATCAGCCCCAGCATTTT
TRBV29-1	NA	TRBJ1-2	NA	CSVLPFNTGQDYGYTF	TGCAGCGTTCTTCCTTTCAATACAGGGCAGGACTATGGCTACACCTTC
TRBV7-2	NA	TRBJ2-1	NA	CASRSANEQFF	TGTGCCAGTCGTTCGGCAAATGAGCAGTTCTTC
TRBV10-3	NA	TRBJ1-4	NA	CAISEGQPNEKLFF	TGTGCCATCAGTGAGGGACAGCCTAATGAAAAACTGTTTTTT
TRBV7-2	NA	TRBJ1-6	TRBD1	CASSLGQGAGSPLHF	TGTGCCAGCAGCTTAGGACAGGGGGCTGGTTCACCCCTCCACTTT
TRBV9	NA	TRBJ2-5	NA	CASSVNWHYQETQYF	TGTGCCAGCAGCGTAAACTGGCACTACCAAGAGACCCAGTACTTC
TRBV11-2	NA	TRBJ2-5	NA	CASSQQRTQYF	TGTGCCAGCAGCCAACAGCGGACCCAGTACTTC
TRBV6-2/TRBV6-3	NA	TRBJ2-7	TRBD1	CASSYPDRVLEQYF	TGTGCCAGCAGTTACCCGGACAGGGTCCTCGAGCAGTACTTC
TRBV5-1	NA	TRBJ2-3	NA	CASSFTSHEADTQYF	TGCGCCAGCAGCTTCACTAGCCACGAGGCAGATACGCAGTATTTT
TRBV6-2/TRBV6-3	once	TRBJ2-2	NA	CASSLGAITGELFF	TGTGCCAGCAGTCTCGGGGCAATAACCGGGGAGCTGTTTTTT
TRBV9	NA	TRBJ2-2	NA	CASSSGGDTGELFF	TGTGCCAGCAGCTCTGGTGGGGATACCGGGGAGCTGTTTTTT
TRBV4-3	NA	TRBJ2-3	TRBD2	CASSQDWLAGVTTDTQYF	TGCGCCAGCAGCCAAGATTGGCTAGCGGGGGTGACCACAGATACGCAGTATTTT
TRBV4-3	few	TRBJ1-2	NA	CASSQDPPGMGNYGYTF	TGCGCCAGCAGCCAAGACCCCCCCGGGATGGGTAACTATGGCTACACCTTC
TRBV5-1	NA	TRBJ2-6	NA	CASSRGLGANVLTF	TGCGCCAGCAGCAGGGGCTTGGGGGCCAACGTCCTGACTTTC
TRBV27	NA	TRBJ1-2	NA	CASSFATPNYGYTF	TGTGCCAGCAGTTTCGCGACACCTAACTATGGCTACACCTTC
TRBV19	NA	TRBJ2-7	NA	CARLTDRKKSSYEQYF	TGTGCCAGACTGACTGACAGGAAGAAAAGCTCCTACGAGCAGTACTTC
TRBV9	once	TRBJ1-3	NA	CASSSTRRNGGNTIYF	TGTGCCAGCAGCTCCACGAGACGGAACGGTGGAAACACCATATATTTT
TRBV4-1	NA	TRBJ2-7	TRBD1	CASSQEGQGNAYEQYF	TGCGCCAGCAGCCAGGAAGGACAGGGCAATGCCTACGAGCAGTACTTC
TRBV6-2/TRBV6-3	NA	TRBJ2-3	NA	CASSYSVRAGDTQYF	TGTGCCAGCAGTTACTCGGTAAGGGCTGGAGATACGCAGTATTTT
TRBV19	NA	TRBJ2-1	NA	CASISFWGEQFF	TGTGCCAGTATATCTTTTTGGGGGGAGCAGTTCTTC
TRBV9	NA	TRBJ2-3	TRBD2	CASSVGGSGGFTDTQYF	TGTGCCAGCAGCGTAGGAGGAAGCGGGGGCTTCACAGATACGCAGTATTTT
TRBV7-8	NA	TRBJ2-7	TRBD1	CASSPRQGHEQYF	TGTGCCAGCAGCCCCCGACAGGGCCACGAGCAGTACTTC
TRBV6-1	NA	TRBJ1-5	NA	CASSENGFFSNQPQHF	TGTGCCAGCAGTGAAAACGGGTTTTTCAGCAATCAGCCCCAGCATTTT
TRBV5-1	NA	TRBJ2-3	NA	CASSLALTRVTDTQYF	TGCGCCAGCAGCTTGGCCCTGACTAGGGTCACAGATACGCAGTATTTT
TRBV3-1/TRBV3-2	NA	TRBJ2-7	NA	CASSQDSVGEQYF	TGTGCCAGCAGCCAAGATTCCGTGGGCGAGCAGTACTTC
TRBV19	NA	TRBJ2-3	NA	CASSGDDGDTQYF	TGTGCCAGTAGTGGGGATGACGGGGATACGCAGTATTTT
TRBV9	NA	TRBJ2-5	TRBD2	CASSVQGLAGGETQYF	TGTGCCAGCAGCGTACAGGGGTTAGCGGGGGGTGAGACCCAGTACTTC
TRBV19	NA	TRBJ2-1	NA	CASSIGLGGVTYNEQFF	TGTGCCAGTAGTATAGGGTTGGGCGGGGTCACCTACAATGAGCAGTTCTTC
TRBV6-2/TRBV6-3	NA	TRBJ2-7	TRBD1	CASSDGQGYEQYF	TGTGCCAGCAGTGACGGACAGGGCTACGAGCAGTACTTC
TRBV6-1	NA	TRBJ1-5	NA	CASSEALSIGQPQHF	TGTGCCAGCAGTGAAGCGCTTAGCATCGGTCAGCCCCAGCATTTT
TRBV24-1	few	TRBJ2-2	NA	CATSDSIWGEENTGELFF	TGTGCCACCAGTGACTCAATCTGGGGGGAAGAGAACACCGGGGAGCTGTTTTTT
TRBV6-2/TRBV6-3	NA	TRBJ2-7	NA	CASSRPAGRVETYEQYF	TGTGCCAGCAGCCGACCGGCCGGTCGCGTCGAGACCTACGAGCAGTACTTC
TRBV15	few	TRBJ2-7	TRBD1	CATSRDLGTGVTYEQYF	TGTGCCACCAGCAGAGACCTTGGGACAGGGGTGACCTACGAGCAGTACTTC
TRBV6-1	NA	TRBJ2-7	NA	CASSDGRNPYEQYF	TGTGCCAGCAGTGATGGCCGGAACCCCTACGAGCAGTACTTC
TRBV19	NA	TRBJ2-1	NA	CASRGWQDEQFF	TGTGCCAGTAGGGGCTGGCAGGATGAGCAGTTCTTC
TRBV13	NA	TRBJ2-7	NA	CASSLGLGPTYEQYF	TGTGCCAGCAGCTTAGGCCTGGGGCCCACCTACGAGCAGTACTTC
TRBV28	NA	TRBJ2-5	TRBD1	CASSLSGGGETQYF	TGTGCCAGCAGTTTATCAGGGGGCGGAGAGACCCAGTACTTC
TRBV12-3/TRBV12-4	NA	TRBJ1-2	NA	CASREGPNYGYTF	TGTGCCAGCAGGGAAGGGCCTAACTATGGCTACACCTTC
TRBV6-2/TRBV6-3	NA	TRBJ2-4	NA	CASSYSRGASRGNIQYF	TGTGCCAGCAGTTACTCGAGGGGGGCGAGTAGGGGAAACATTCAGTACTTC
TRBV15	once	TRBJ1-4	NA	CATSREMGQVNEKLFF	TGTGCCACCAGCAGAGAAATGGGGCAGGTTAATGAAAAACTGTTTTTT
TRBV7-3	NA	TRBJ1-1	NA	CASSLRPGYSTEAFF	TGTGCCAGCAGCTTAAGACCAGGGTATAGCACTGAAGCTTTCTTT
TRBV3-1/TRBV3-2	NA	TRBJ1-3	NA	CASSQGGMGGNTIYF	TGTGCCAGCAGCCAGGGGGGGATGGGTGGAAACACCATATATTTT
TRBV27	once	TRBJ2-7	TRBD1	CASSGTGDYEQYF	TGTGCCAGCAGCGGGACAGGAGACTACGAGCAGTACTTC
TRBV6-1	NA	TRBJ1-5	NA	CASSERYGLTRHQPQHF	TGTGCCAGCAGTGAACGATATGGACTAACACGCCATCAGCCCCAGCATTTT
TRBV12-3/TRBV12-4	NA	TRBJ1-3	TRBD1	CASSPGTEDTIYF	TGTGCCAGCAGCCCCGGGACAGAAGACACCATATATTTT
TRBV24-1	NA	TRBJ2-1	NA	CATSDRLNEQFF	TGTGCCACCAGTGATCGGCTGAATGAGCAGTTCTTC
TRBV3-1/TRBV3-2	once	TRBJ1-2	NA	CASSPRDLYGYTF	TGTGCCAGCAGCCCTAGGGACCTCTATGGCTACACCTTC
TRBV5-4	NA	TRBJ2-1	TRBD2	CASSSSGGHGEQFF	TGTGCCAGCAGCTCTAGCGGGGGACACGGGGAGCAGTTCTTC
TRBV4-2	NA	TRBJ1-5	NA	CASSHPDSINQPQHF	TGTGCCAGCAGCCATCCCGACAGTATCAATCAGCCCCAGCATTTT
TRBV7-9	once	TRBJ1-1	NA	CASSSGGQTRAFF	TGTGCCAGCAGCTCGGGAGGACAGACAAGAGCTTTCTTT
TRBV6-5	NA	TRBJ1-6	NA	CASSYSGGLENSPLHF	TGTGCCAGCAGTTACTCGGGGGGTCTAGAGAATTCACCCCTCCACTTT